These 18 T cell receptor beta chains share one sample of origin, sequenced in a study of blood T cell repertoires in COVID-19 (TCRdb year 2020). Receptor amplification or capture employed the immunoSEQ multiplex PCR assay. TCRdb stores this immuneACCESS table with in-frame sequences only. Part of the clones is absent; in the studies checked, under half of the shortfall reflects unresolved V genes, and no reason is known for the rest. The sample table lists 250,000 to 300,000 clones, about nine tenths of them with a count of one. In total, the top ten clones hold 1.7% of the sample. Sequenced: PBMCs or T cells enriched from blood (not recorded which). These receptors all stem from a woman between 40 and 50 years old who had recovered from COVID-19.

The CDR3 nucleotides are TGCGCCAGCAGCTTGGCCCCACAGGGCGACACTGAAGCTTTCTTT. Protein sequence: CASSLAPQGDTEAFF. The chain is built from TRBV5-1 and TRBJ1-1, with D perhaps matching TRBD1 (6 bases). The germline V gene has CDR1 SGHRS and CDR2 YFSETQ. The V end was cut by 0 bases, the J end by 3 bases, with 12 bases between. There are 15 residues in the CDR3.

V is TRBV11-2 and J is TRBJ2-7, with 10 bases that match TRBD1. The CDR3 loop spans 14 amino acids. V shed 4 bases and J 4 bases; nucleotides not matched to a gene: 4. Germline assignment: CDR1 SGHAT and CDR2 FQNNGV. CDR3: CASSWGQGRYEQYF. In DNA, the CDR3 is TGTGCCAGCAGCTGGGGACAGGGGCGATACGAGCAGTACTTC.

The gene calls are TRBV29-1 and TRBJ1-1, with D possibly TRBD1 on 6 matching bases. CDR3 length: 12 amino acids. V dropped 5 bases and J dropped 10 bases, with 17 bases sitting between them. Per the germline V gene, CDR1 is SQVTM and CDR2 is ANQGSEA. The CDR3 loop is CSVITGSIGAFF. The CDR3 DNA reads as TGCAGCGTTATTACAGGGAGTATCGGAGCTTTCTTT.

The chain joins TRBV6-1 to TRBJ2-2; possibly TRBD1 for D (6 bases). The CDR3 is 18 amino acids. Trimming removed 3 bases at V and 2 bases at J, with 19 bases between. Germline V gives CDR1 MNHNS, CDR2 SASEGT. CDR3 nucleotide sequence: TGTGCCAGCAGTGATCCTAGCCTGGGGGCCACAAACACCGGGGAGCTGTTTTTT. This codes for CASSDPSLGATNTGELFF.

The chain is built from TRBV5-1 and TRBJ2-3; 7 bases line up with TRBD2. This CDR3 is built from 16 residues. Germline-derived CDR1 and CDR2 are SGHRS and YFSETQ. J gave up 3 bases and V 0 bases, and 7 bases lay outside the gene matches. CDR3 nucleotide sequence: TGCGCCAGCAGCTTGGTAAGCGGGGAGCCTACAGATACGCAGTATTTT. Protein: CASSLVSGEPTDTQYF.

This clone was seen just once. This rearrangement joins TRBV5-1 to TRBJ2-7, with 7 bases identical to TRBD1. Germline trimming cut 3 bases from V and 2 bases from J; bases unmatched to any gene: 8. Germline CDR1 reads SGHRS; CDR2 reads YFSETQ. The CDR3 contains 15 residues. The CDR3 DNA reads TGCGCCAGCAGCTGGGGACAGACGATAACCTACGAGCAGTACTTC. It encodes CASSWGQTITYEQYF.

The chain links TRBV6-6 to TRBJ2-3; D might be TRBD1 (8 bases). The length of the CDR3 is 15 residues. The germline CDR1 and CDR2 sequences are MNHNY and SVGAGI (reference sequence). Trimming shortened V by 7 bases and J by 6 bases, and 20 bases separated the two germline ends. Written as DNA, the CDR3 is TGTGCCAGCAAGGACAGGGCGGGAGCGGCGGATACGCAGTATTTT. This translates into CASKDRAGAADTQYF.

This chain connects TRBV5-1 to TRBJ1-1, with TRBD1 matching 12 bases. The CDR3 loop spans 14 amino acids. V shed 4 bases and J 5 bases; nucleotides not matched to a gene: 3. Germline CDR1 SGHRS, CDR2 YFSETQ. The CDR3 is CASSRGQGATEAFF. For the CDR3, the DNA is TGCGCCAGCAGCCGGGGACAGGGGGCTACTGAAGCTTTCTTT.

The chain links TRBV25-1 to TRBJ2-7, with D maybe TRBD1 (6 bases). The CDR3 consists of 11 residues. V was shortened by 4 bases and J by 10 bases, with 11 bases between the two germline ends. Germline lookup yields CDR1 MGHDK and CDR2 SYGVNS. CDR3 in DNA: TGTGCCAGCAGTGCATACAGGGCCCAGTACTTC. As protein: CASSAYRAQYF.

The V and J genes are TRBV7-6 and TRBJ1-2; perhaps TRBD1 as D (6 bases). Germline V gives CDR1 SGHVS, CDR2 FNYEAQ. This CDR3 has 16 residues. V lost 2 bases and J lost 4, with 17 bases in between. CDR3 nucleotides: TGTGCCAGCAGCTTAAGTCCTTTACAGGGTTCCTATGGCTACACCTTC. It encodes CASSLSPLQGSYGYTF.

The chain combines TRBV19 with TRBJ2-5, with 8 bases identical to TRBD2. Germline CDR1 is LNHDA and CDR2 is SQIVND (reference sequence). Trimming took 3 bases from V and 5 from J; bases not matched to a gene: 11. The CDR3 sequence is 16 residues long. The CDR3 coding sequence is TGTGCCAGTAGTATTCGGGCGGGAGGCCGGGGTGAGACCCAGTACTTC. Amino acid sequence: CASSIRAGGRGETQYF. Full variable domain (rest looked up from reference TRBV19 and TRBJ2-5): DGGITQSPKYLFRKEGQNVTLSCEQNLNHDAMYWYRQDPGQGLRLIYYSQIVNDFQKGDIAEGYSVSREKKESFPLTVTSAQKNPTAFYLCASSIRAGGRGETQYFGPGTRLLVL.

CDR3 sequence reads: CASSLSPGQGRNTIYF. DNA of the CDR3: TGCGCCAGCAGCTTATCCCCGGGACAGGGAAGGAACACCATATATTTT. This chain links TRBV5-1 with TRBJ1-3, with 9 bases that match TRBD1. The CDR3 length is 16 residues. V was pared by 2 bases and J by 7 bases, with 10 bases of the junction left unmatched. The germline V gene encodes CDR1 SGHRS and CDR2 YFSETQ.

V is TRBV6-1 and J is TRBJ2-7; no clear D. Germline CDR1 MNHNS, CDR2 SASEGT. The ends were cut back, 2 bases at V and 3 bases at J, with 17 bases in the middle. The CDR3 loop spans 16 amino acids. The CDR3, as DNA: TGTGCCAGCAGTGAACTTGGAGCCTCAACCATCTACGAGCAGTACTTC. Amino acids: CASSELGASTIYEQYF.

V gene TRBV14 combines with J gene TRBJ1-4, with 8 positions matching TRBD1. Germline V lookup: CDR1 SGHDN, CDR2 FVKESK. Trimming took 5 bases from V and 0 from J; bases not matched to a gene: 5. The CDR3 runs 16 residues. For the CDR3, the DNA is TGTGCCAGCAGCGGACAGGGTCTTGCAACTAATGAAAAACTGTTTTTT. Residues: CASSGQGLATNEKLFF.

The chain is built from TRBV3-1 (or the pseudogene TRBV3-2) and TRBJ1-3, with 9 bases aligning to TRBD1. Trimming removed 1 base from V and 0 bases from J; junction bases left unmatched: 7. This CDR3 spans 18 amino acids. Germline-derived CDR1 and CDR2 are LGHDT and YNNKEL (reference sequence). The CDR3 loop is CASSQGETGGNSGNTIYF. The CDR3 bases are TGTGCCAGCAGCCAAGGGGAGACAGGGGGTAACTCTGGAAACACCATATATTTT.

This clone showed up just once. The chain is built from TRBV6-2 or TRBV6-3 and TRBJ1-1, with D possibly TRBD1 on 6 matching bases. The CDR3 extends over 14 amino acids. The germline gives CDR1 MNHEY, CDR2 SVGEGT. V gave up 5 bases and J gave up 6 bases, with 16 bases separating them. CDR3 bases: TGTGCCAGCAGTACCGGGACATTCAAGTCTGAAGCTTTCTTT. Amino acids: CASSTGTFKSEAFF.

The chain recombines TRBV9 with TRBJ1-3; 9 positions agree with TRBD1. From germline, CDR1 is SGDLS and CDR2 YYNGEE. V shed 2 bases and J 4 bases; nucleotides not matched to a gene: 4. This CDR3 has 15 residues. The CDR3 DNA reads as TGTGCCAGCAGCGTGATGACAGGGGGAGGAAACACCATATATTTT. This translates into CASSVMTGGGNTIYF.

The chain combines TRBV12-3 or TRBV12-4 with TRBJ1-4, with TRBD1 identical over 7 bases. CDR3 length: 13 residues. Trimming cost V 8 bases and J 6 bases; bases outside gene matches: 6. The CDR3 bases are TGTGCCAGCGCAACAGGGGTGGATGAAAAACTGTTTTTT. This translates into CASATGVDEKLFF.